These 18 T cell receptor beta chains originate from one sample sequenced in a study of T cell responses to AZD1222 COVID-19 vaccine. The repertoire was sequenced with immunoSEQ multiplex PCR; TCRdb's copy has only in-frame clones and lacks some. The sample shows over 95,000 clones, roughly 90% of them seen only once. Sequencing used peripheral blood, obtained on day 0 of AZD1222 vaccination. The origin of the receptors is an adult in good health.

This clone was picked up a small number of times. The genes are TRBV5-1 and TRBJ2-7; D is uncertain. Per the germline V gene, CDR1 is SGHRS and CDR2 is YFSETQ. The V end was cut by 3 bases, the J end by 5 bases, with 9 bases between. CDR3 length equals 12 residues. CDR3 residues: CASSSNMDEQYF. CDR3 nucleotides: TGCGCCAGCAGCTCGAACATGGACGAGCAGTACTTC.

The chain combines TRBV6-5 with TRBJ1-2; weak D call: TRBD1 (5 bases). The V gene's germline CDR1 is MNHEY and CDR2 SVGAGI. Between the trimmed V and J ends, which lost 7 bases and 6 bases, there was a span of 18 bases. CDR3 size: 14 residues. This CDR3 reads CASTPAGGAHGYTF. Written as DNA, the CDR3 is TGTGCCAGCACCCCCGCTGGAGGGGCCCATGGCTACACCTTC.

The genes are TRBV20-1 and TRBJ2-1; no definite D call. In germline, CDR1 is DFQATT, CDR2 SNEGSKA (reference sequence). The V end lost 3 bases, the J end lost 5 bases, and 14 bases lay between the germline ends. The CDR3 sequence is 14 residues long. The CDR3 coding sequence is TGCAGTGCTAGTCGGTATCAGGTTGACAATGAGCAGTTCTTC. Translation gives CSASRYQVDNEQFF.

The chain carries TRBV4-2 and TRBJ1-6; D is unclear. V was trimmed by 1 base and J by 4 bases, leaving 5 bases between them. This CDR3 is 14 amino acids long. Germline CDR1 and CDR2: LGHNA and YNFKEQ. The CDR3 is CASSQVRYNSPLHF. The CDR3 DNA is TGTGCCAGCAGCCAAGTGCGGTATAATTCACCCCTCCACTTT.

The V and J genes are TRBV28 and TRBJ1-2; tentatively, D is TRBD1 (5 bases). V was trimmed by 6 bases and J by 0 bases, leaving 14 bases between them. This CDR3 region has 15 residues. Germline-derived CDR1 and CDR2 are MDHEN and SYDVKM. The CDR3 sequence: CASRTATHANYGYTF. CDR3 nucleotides: TGTGCCAGCAGGACAGCGACTCACGCTAACTATGGCTACACCTTC.

The rearrangement joins TRBV5-4 to TRBJ2-3, with 12 bases lining up with TRBD2. V was clipped by 1 base and J by 3 bases; unmatched bases: 0. Germline lookup yields CDR1 SGHNT and CDR2 YYREEE (reference sequence). This CDR3 comprises 15 residues. The CDR3 reads CASSLTSGGTDTQYF. The CDR3 nucleotides read TGTGCCAGCAGCTTGACTAGCGGGGGGACAGATACGCAGTATTTT.

The V and J genes are TRBV12-3 or TRBV12-4 and TRBJ1-4; D unresolved. CDR3 length: 13 amino acids. The V end was cut by 1 base, the J end by 8 bases, with 8 bases between. CDR3 bases: TGTGCCAGCAGTTTAGACAGAGGGGAAAAACTGTTTTTT. This encodes CASSLDRGEKLFF.

This chain uses TRBV21-1 with TRBJ1-5; the table names TRBD1, a call not compared with the DNA. TRBV21-1 is flagged as a pseudogene. The CDR3 length is 16 residues. The CDR3 nucleotides read TGTGCCAGCAGCACGGACGACAGGGGGAGTAATCAGCCCCAGCATTTT. Translation gives CASSTDDRGSNQPQHF.

This chain's CDR3 is CASSHSSAGPPREQYF. CDR3 DNA sequence: TGTGCCAGTAGTCACAGTTCCGCAGGGCCTCCTAGGGAGCAGTACTTC. The chain carries TRBV19 and TRBJ2-7; tentative D call: TRBD1 (5 bases). The V end lost 5 bases, the J end lost 7 bases, and 24 bases lay between the germline ends. CDR3 length: 16 residues. Germline V gene lookup returns CDR1 LNHDA and CDR2 SQIVND (reference sequence).

This chain joins TRBV18 and TRBJ1-1, with D possibly TRBD1 on 5 matching bases. CDR1 is KGHSH, CDR2 LQKENI, per germline. Trimming took 4 bases from V and 5 from J, leaving 14 bases between them. This CDR3 spans 14 amino acids. CDR3 sequence (DNA): TGTGCCAGCTCACGGGGGGTCGGGGATACTGAAGCTTTCTTT. This encodes CASSRGVGDTEAFF.

The J gene is TRBJ1-2, the V gene TRBV5-1; D unresolved. The V gene lost 0 bases and the J gene lost 0 bases, with 9 bases spanning the gap. The CDR3 totals 15 residues. CDR1 is SGHRS, CDR2 YFSETQ, per germline. The CDR3 DNA reads TGCGCCAGCAGCTTGGACCCAGCCCCTAACTATGGCTACACCTTC. It codes for CASSLDPAPNYGYTF.

The gene calls are TRBV5-6 and TRBJ1-5, with 9 nucleotides matching TRBD1. CDR3 length: 15 residues. Unmatched junction bases numbered 8, after V lost 4 bases and J lost 6 bases. Germline assignment: CDR1 SGHDT and CDR2 YYEEEE. CDR3 sequence reads: CASSKRDRVVQPQHF. CDR3 bases: TGTGCCAGCAGCAAACGGGACAGGGTGGTTCAGCCCCAGCATTTT.

The chain recombines TRBV19 with TRBJ2-2; no firm D call. V was pared by 3 bases and J by 3 bases, with 8 bases between. Germline lookup yields CDR1 LNHDA and CDR2 SQIVND (reference sequence). The CDR3 has 14 residues. The CDR3 coding sequence is TGTGCCAGTAGTATTTTCCGAGACACCGGGGAGCTGTTTTTT. Translated: CASSIFRDTGELFF. Filled out from reference TRBV19 and TRBJ2-2, the complete variable domain reads DGGITQSPKYLFRKEGQNVTLSCEQNLNHDAMYWYRQDPGQGLRLIYYSQIVNDFQKGDIAEGYSVSREKKESFPLTVTSAQKNPTAFYLCASSIFRDTGELFFGEGSRLTVL.

The chain combines TRBV6-6 with TRBJ2-1, with TRBD1 identical over 7 bases. With V trimmed by 11 bases and J by 4 bases, 8 bases remained unmatched. The germline V gene has CDR1 MNHNY and CDR2 SVGAGI (reference sequence). The CDR3 loop spans 13 amino acids. The CDR3 loop is CACRDRAYNEQFF. The CDR3, as DNA: TGTGCCTGTCGGGACAGAGCTTACAATGAGCAGTTCTTC.

The chain recombines TRBV3-1 (or the pseudogene TRBV3-2) with TRBJ1-3, with TRBD1 identical over 12 bases. CDR3 size: 15 residues. Germline CDR1 and CDR2: LGHDT and YNNKEL (reference sequence). With 2 bases clipped from V and 11 bases from J, the junction kept 7 bases outside the gene matches. The CDR3 nucleotides read TGTGCCAGCAGCCAAACAGGGACAGGGGGCCGTGCCATATATTTT. This gives the protein CASSQTGTGGRAIYF.

The chain carries TRBV5-4 and TRBJ1-6, with a possible D match to TRBD1 (5 bases). V was shortened by 0 bases and J by 3 bases, with 7 bases between the two germline ends. CDR1 is SGHNT and CDR2 is YYREEE in the germline V gene (reference sequence). The CDR3 is made up of 15 amino acids. The CDR3: CASSLAGGYNSPLHF. CDR3 sequence (DNA): TGTGCCAGCAGCTTGGCGGGGGGCTATAATTCACCCCTCCACTTT. Full variable domain (rest looked up from reference TRBV5-4 and TRBJ1-6): ETGVTQSPTHLIKTRGQQVTLRCSSQSGHNTVSWYQQALGQGPQFIFQYYREEENGRGNFPPRFSGLQFPNYSSELNVNALELDDSALYLCASSLAGGYNSPLHFGNGTRLTVT.

The chain combines TRBV5-4 with TRBJ1-2, with 9 bases fitting TRBD1. Trimming removed 3 bases from V and 5 bases from J; junction bases left unmatched: 11. Germline assignment: CDR1 SGHNT and CDR2 YYREEE (reference sequence). The CDR3 contains 16 residues. Here the CDR3 DNA reads TGTGCCAGCAGCTCAAGTCCCGGGACAGGGAAATATGGCTACACCTTC. Encoded protein: CASSSSPGTGKYGYTF.

The V gene is TRBV3-1 (or the pseudogene TRBV3-2), the J gene TRBJ2-5; D remains ambiguous. Trimming shortened V by 2 bases and J by 6 bases, and 16 bases separated the two germline ends. The CDR3 consists of 15 residues. Germline V gives CDR1 LGHDT, CDR2 YNNKEL (reference sequence). This chain's CDR3 is CASSQRDTGGQTQYF. CDR3 nucleotide sequence: TGTGCCAGCAGCCAACGAGACACCGGCGGACAGACCCAGTACTTC.